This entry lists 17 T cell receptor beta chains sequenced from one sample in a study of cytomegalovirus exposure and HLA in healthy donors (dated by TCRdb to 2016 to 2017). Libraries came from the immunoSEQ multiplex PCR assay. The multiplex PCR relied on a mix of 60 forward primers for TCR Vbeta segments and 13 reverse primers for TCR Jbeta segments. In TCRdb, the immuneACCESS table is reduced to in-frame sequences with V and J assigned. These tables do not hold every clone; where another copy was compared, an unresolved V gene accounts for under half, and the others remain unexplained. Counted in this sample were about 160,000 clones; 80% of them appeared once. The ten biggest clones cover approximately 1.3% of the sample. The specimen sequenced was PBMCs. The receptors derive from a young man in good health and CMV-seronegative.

DNA of the CDR3: TGTGCCTGGAGATTTTCGGGACAGGTCTCCTACGAGCAGTACTTC. This sequence encodes CAWRFSGQVSYEQYF. The genes are TRBV30 and TRBJ2-7; 8 nucleotides match TRBD1. Germline values: CDR1 GTSNPN, CDR2 SVGIG (reference sequence). The CDR3 runs to 15 residues. The trim removed 3 bases at V and 0 bases at J, leaving 7 bases unmatched.

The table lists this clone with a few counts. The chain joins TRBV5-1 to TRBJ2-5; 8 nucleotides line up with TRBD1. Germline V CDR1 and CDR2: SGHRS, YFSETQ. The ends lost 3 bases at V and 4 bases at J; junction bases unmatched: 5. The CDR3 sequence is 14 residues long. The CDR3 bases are TGCGCCAGCAGCTCCCCCGGGACAGGAGAGACCCAGTACTTC. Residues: CASSSPGTGETQYF. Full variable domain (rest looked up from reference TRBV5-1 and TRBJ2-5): KAGVTQTPRYLIKTRGQQVTLSCSPISGHRSVSWYQQTPGQGLQFLFEYFSETQRNKGNFPGRFSGRQFSNSRSEMNVSTLELGDSALYLCASSSPGTGETQYFGPGTRLLVL.

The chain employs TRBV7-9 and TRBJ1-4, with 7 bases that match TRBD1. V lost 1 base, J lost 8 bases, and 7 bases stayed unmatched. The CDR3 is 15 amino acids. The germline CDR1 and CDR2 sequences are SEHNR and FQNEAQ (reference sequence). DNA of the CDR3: TGTGCCAGCAGCTTAGGGGCCGGGACAGCGGAAAAACTGTTTTTT. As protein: CASSLGAGTAEKLFF.

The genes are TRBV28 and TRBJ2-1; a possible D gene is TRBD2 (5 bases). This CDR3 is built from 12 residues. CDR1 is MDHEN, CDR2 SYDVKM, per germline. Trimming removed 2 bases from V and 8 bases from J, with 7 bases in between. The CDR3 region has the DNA TGTGCCAGCAGTTTAGTGCGGGATGAGCAGTTCTTC. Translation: CASSLVRDEQFF.

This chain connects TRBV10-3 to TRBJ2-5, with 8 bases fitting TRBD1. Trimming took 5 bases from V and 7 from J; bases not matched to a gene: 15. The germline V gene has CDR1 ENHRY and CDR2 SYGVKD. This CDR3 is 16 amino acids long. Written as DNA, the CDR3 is TGTGCCATCAGTCCCGGAAGCGACAGGGGCCCGGCGACCCAGTACTTC. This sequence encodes CAISPGSDRGPATQYF.

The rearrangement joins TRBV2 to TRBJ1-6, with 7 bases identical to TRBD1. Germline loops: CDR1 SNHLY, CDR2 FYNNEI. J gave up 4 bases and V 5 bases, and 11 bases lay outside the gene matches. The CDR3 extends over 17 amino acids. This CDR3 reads CASSPPIGQAYNSPLHF. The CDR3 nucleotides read TGTGCCAGCAGTCCTCCGATAGGACAGGCTTATAATTCACCCCTCCACTTT.

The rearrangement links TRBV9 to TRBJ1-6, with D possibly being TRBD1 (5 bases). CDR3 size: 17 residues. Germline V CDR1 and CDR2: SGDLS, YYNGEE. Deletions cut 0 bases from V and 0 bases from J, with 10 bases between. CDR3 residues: CASSVVGTPSYNSPLHF. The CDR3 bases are TGTGCCAGCAGCGTAGTAGGGACTCCCTCCTATAATTCACCCCTCCACTTT.

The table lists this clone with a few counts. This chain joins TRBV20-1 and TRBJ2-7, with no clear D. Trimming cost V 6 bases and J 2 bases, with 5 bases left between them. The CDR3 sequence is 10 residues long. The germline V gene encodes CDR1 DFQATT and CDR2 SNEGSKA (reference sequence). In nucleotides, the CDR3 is TGCAGTGCATTAACCTACGAGCAGTACTTC. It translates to CSALTYEQYF.

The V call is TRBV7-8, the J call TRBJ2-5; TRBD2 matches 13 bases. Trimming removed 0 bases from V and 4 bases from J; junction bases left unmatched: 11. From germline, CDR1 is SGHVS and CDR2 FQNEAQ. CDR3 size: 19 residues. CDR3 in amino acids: CASSLARTSGGLPGETQYF. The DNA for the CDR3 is TGTGCCAGCAGCTTAGCGCGGACTAGCGGGGGCCTGCCGGGAGAGACCCAGTACTTC.

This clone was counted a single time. Here the CDR3 reads CASSPYRTMNTEAFF. CDR3 nucleotide sequence: TGTGCCAGCAGCCCCTACAGGACCATGAACACTGAAGCTTTCTTT. This chain connects TRBV14 to TRBJ1-1; D possibly corresponds to TRBD1 (5 bases). V lost 4 bases, J lost 0 bases, and 12 bases lay in between. The CDR3 is 15 residues long. Germline-derived CDR1 and CDR2 are SGHDN and FVKESK.

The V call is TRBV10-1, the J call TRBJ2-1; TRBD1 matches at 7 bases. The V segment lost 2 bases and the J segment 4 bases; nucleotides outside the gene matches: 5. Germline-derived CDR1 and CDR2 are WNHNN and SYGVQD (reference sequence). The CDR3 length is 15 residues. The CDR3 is CASSETSTGYNEQFF. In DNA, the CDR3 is TGCGCCAGCAGTGAGACTTCGACAGGGTACAATGAGCAGTTCTTC.

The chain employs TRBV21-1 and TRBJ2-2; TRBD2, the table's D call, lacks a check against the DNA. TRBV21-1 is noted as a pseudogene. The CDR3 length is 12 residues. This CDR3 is CASSLGLQRLFF. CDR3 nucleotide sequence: TGTGCCAGCAGCCTGGGACTTCAGCGGCTGTTTTTT.

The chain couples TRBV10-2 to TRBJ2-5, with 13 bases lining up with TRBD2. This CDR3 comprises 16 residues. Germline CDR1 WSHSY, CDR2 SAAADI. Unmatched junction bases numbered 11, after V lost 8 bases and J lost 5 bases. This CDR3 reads CASRTSGGVRGETQYF. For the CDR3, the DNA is TGCGCCAGCCGGACTAGCGGGGGCGTGAGGGGGGAGACCCAGTACTTC.

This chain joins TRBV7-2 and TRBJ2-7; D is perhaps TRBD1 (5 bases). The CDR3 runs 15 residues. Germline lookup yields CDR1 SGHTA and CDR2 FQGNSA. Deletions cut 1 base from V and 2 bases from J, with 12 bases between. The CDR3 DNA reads TGTGCCAGCAGCTTAGTGGGTCAGGGTACCTACGAGCAGTACTTC. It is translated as CASSLVGQGTYEQYF.

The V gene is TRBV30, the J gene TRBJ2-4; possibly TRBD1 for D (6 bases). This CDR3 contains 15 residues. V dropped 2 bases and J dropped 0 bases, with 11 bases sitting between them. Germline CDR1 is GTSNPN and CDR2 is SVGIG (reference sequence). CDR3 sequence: CAWSIDRLAKNIQYF. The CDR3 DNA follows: TGTGCCTGGAGTATCGACAGGCTAGCCAAAAACATTCAGTACTTC.

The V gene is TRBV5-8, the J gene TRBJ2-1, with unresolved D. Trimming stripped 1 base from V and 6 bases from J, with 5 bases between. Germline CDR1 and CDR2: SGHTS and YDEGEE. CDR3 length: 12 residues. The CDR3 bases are TGTGCCAGCAGCTTGACACGCAATGAGCAGTTCTTC. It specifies CASSLTRNEQFF.

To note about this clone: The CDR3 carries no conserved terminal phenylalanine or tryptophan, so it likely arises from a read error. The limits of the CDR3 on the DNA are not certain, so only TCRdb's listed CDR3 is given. CDR3 loop: CASSLPLTGGAGL. The genes are TRBV11-3 and TRBJ2-3; the table's D call of TRBD2 was not tested on the DNA. The CDR3 is made up of 13 amino acids, end residues included. Germline V gene lookup returns CDR1 SGHNT and CDR2 YENEEA.